The rows below give T cell receptor beta chains drawn from one sample of a study of blood T cell repertoires in COVID-19. The data were produced by immunoSEQ multiplex PCR, yet TCRdb's version contains in-frame clones alone and is incomplete. The sample consists of roughly 28,000 clones, roughly 87% of them appearing once. Material: peripheral blood. These TCRs come from a human donor with acute or convalescent COVID-19. The donor label of this sample is uncertain. CDR3s include the opening cysteine and the closing phenylalanine or tryptophan. D genes are given only for firm matches. Clone size, where shown, is once, few, many, or a class for clones that have expanded.

D gene | J gene | clone size | V gene | CDR3 DNA | CDR3 protein
- | TRBJ1-1 | - | TRBV19 | TGTGCCAGTAGTCAGTTAATGAACACTGAAGCTTTCTTT | CASSQLMNTEAFF
TRBD2 | TRBJ2-1 | - | TRBV3-1/TRBV3-2 | TGTGCCAGCAGGGTCGGACTAGCGGGGGGGCTAGCCTACAATGAGCAGTTCTTC | CASRVGLAGGLAYNEQFF
TRBD1 | TRBJ2-1 | - | TRBV11-3 | TGTGCCAGCAGCCCGAGGGAAACCGGGACAGGGGGCAATGAGCAGTTCTTC | CASSPRETGTGGNEQFF
- | TRBJ2-6 | - | TRBV5-1 | TGCGCCAGCAGCTTGGCAGGGGCTGGGGCCAACGTCCTGACTTTC | CASSLAGAGANVLTF
TRBD2 | TRBJ2-2 | - | TRBV7-2 | TGTGCCAGCAGCTTAGCGGGACTAGCGGTTATCACCGGGGAGCTGTTTTTT | CASSLAGLAVITGELFF
TRBD1 | TRBJ1-4 | - | TRBV10-2 | TGCGCCAGCAGCCCGACAGGGGTCTTGGCCCTAGGGGAAAAACTGTTTTTT | CASSPTGVLALGEKLFF
- | TRBJ2-6 | many | TRBV7-9 | TGTGCCAGCAGCCCCCAGGGGGGCTCTGGGGCCAACGTCCTGACTTTC | CASSPQGGSGANVLTF
- | TRBJ1-2 | - | TRBV7-2 | TGTGCCAGCAGCTTAGGGCTACAGGCTCGATTAAGTGGCTACACCTTC | CASSLGLQARLSGYTF
- | TRBJ2-7 | once | TRBV21-1 | TGTGCCAGCAGCAAAGAGGGGGGACTAGCGGGACCATACTCCTACGAGCAGTACTTC | CASSKEGGLAGPYSYEQYF
- | TRBJ2-2 | - | TRBV28 | TGTGCCAGCGGAAGGACAGATCGTTCCGGGGAGCTGTTTTTT | CASGRTDRSGELFF
TRBD1 | TRBJ1-2 | - | TRBV6-2/TRBV6-3 | TGTGCCAGCAGTTACTCGACAGGGGGCGCGGGCTATGGCTACACCTTC | CASSYSTGGAGYGYTF
- | TRBJ1-1 | - | TRBV12-3/TRBV12-4 | TGTGCCAGCAGGCAAGACAGCAACACTGAAGCTTTCTTT | CASRQDSNTEAFF
- | TRBJ2-2 | once | TRBV10-2 | TGCGCCAGCAGTGTTCTACCCAACACCGGGGAGCTGTTTTTT | CASSVLPNTGELFF
TRBD2 | TRBJ2-7 | - | TRBV2 | TGTGCCAGCAGTGGTCCTAGCGGGAGCTACGAGCAGTACTTC | CASSGPSGSYEQYF
TRBD2 | TRBJ2-1 | once | TRBV27 | TGTGCCAGCAGTTTATGGACTAGCGGGAGGGGAAACAATGAGCAGTTCTTC | CASSLWTSGRGNNEQFF
- | TRBJ1-1 | few | TRBV5-6 | TGTGCCAGCAACTCCGGGACTAACACTGAAGCTTTCTTT | CASNSGTNTEAFF
TRBD2 | TRBJ2-3 | - | TRBV7-9 | TGTGCCAGCAGCCCGAAGGGACGGGGACTAGCGGGAAAAGCAGATACGCAGTATTTT | CASSPKGRGLAGKADTQYF
- | TRBJ1-4 | - | TRBV21-1 | TGTGCCAGCAGCAAAGGAAATCCAGGGGATGCAACTAATGAAAAACTGTTTTTT | CASSKGNPGDATNEKLFF
- | TRBJ1-4 | - | TRBV30 | TGTGCCTGGAGTGATGACAAGGCCAAAACTCGACTGTTTTTT | CAWSDDKAKTRLFF
- | TRBJ2-7 | - | TRBV7-2 | TGTGCCAGCAGCTTAGCGCACAGTTTCTCCTACGAGCAGTACTTC | CASSLAHSFSYEQYF
TRBD2 | TRBJ2-3 | - | TRBV9 | TGTGCCAGCAGCGTAGGGATTGGTAGCGGGAGGTCGTACACAGATACGCAGTATTTT | CASSVGIGSGRSYTDTQYF
- | TRBJ2-1 | - | TRBV5-1 | TGCGCCAGCAGCTTGGGGAGCCTTTTCAATGAGCAGTTCTTC | CASSLGSLFNEQFF
- | TRBJ1-1 | - | TRBV4-1 | TGCGCCAGCAGCCAGACACCGACGCAGGGAGGCACTGAAGCTTTCTTT | CASSQTPTQGGTEAFF